These 21 T cell receptor beta chains share one sample of origin, sequenced in a study of somatic mutations in cytotoxic T cells in rheumatoid arthritis. The data were produced by immunoSEQ multiplex PCR, yet TCRdb's version contains in-frame clones alone and is incomplete. The data contain about 10,000 clones, approximately 89% of them seen just once; the ten biggest clones take up about 1%. The specimen sequenced was CD4+ T cells sorted from blood. These TCRs come from a woman aged 18-35 years with rheumatoid arthritis.

The chain links TRBV20-1 to TRBJ2-1; D remains ambiguous. The CDR3 has 11 amino acids. CDR1 and CDR2 (germline): DFQATT, SNEGSKA (reference sequence). The ends were cut back, 7 bases at V and 4 bases at J, with 8 bases in the middle. The CDR3 nucleotides are TGCAGTGGGAGCACGTACAATGAGCAGTTCTTC. As protein: CSGSTYNEQFF.

This chain joins TRBV30 and TRBJ1-5, with D maybe TRBD1 (6 bases). Germline CDR1 and CDR2: GTSNPN and SVGIG (reference sequence). Deletions cut 3 bases from V and 6 bases from J, with 21 bases between. The length of the CDR3 is 16 residues. CDR3 sequence: CAWSPRGAPLFQPQHF. The CDR3 DNA is TGTGCCTGGAGCCCCCGGGGGGCCCCTTTATTTCAGCCCCAGCATTTT.

The chain recombines TRBV28 with TRBJ2-7; TRBD1 might be the D (6 bases). This CDR3 has 16 amino acids. Germline CDR1 MDHEN, CDR2 SYDVKM. V was shortened by 3 bases and J by 7 bases, with 22 bases between the two germline ends. The CDR3 reads CASSLEQGRRLGEQYF. CDR3 nucleotide sequence: TGTGCCAGCAGTTTGGAACAGGGAAGGCGTCTAGGGGAGCAGTACTTC.

The rearrangement joins TRBV4-1 to TRBJ2-3; D remains unclear. Trimming took 0 bases from V and 4 from J, leaving 32 bases between them. CDR1 and CDR2 from the germline V gene are MGHRA and YSYEKL. This CDR3 spans 22 amino acids. CDR3 nucleotide sequence: TGCGCCAGCAGCCAAGAGGATGGTCTGGGTTTCCCCGACCGGAGATGGGCAGATACGCAGTATTTT. Protein product: CASSQEDGLGFPDRRWADTQYF.

For this clone: Sequence at one end of the junction differs from germline and may be a read error. CDR3 in DNA: TGTGCCACCAGTAGGCGGGATGAGCAGTTCTTC. Translating it yields CATSRRDEQFF. The V and J genes are TRBV28 and TRBJ2-1; weak D call: TRBD2 (5 bases). CDR3 size: 11 residues. CDR1 is MDHEN and CDR2 is SYDVKM in the germline V gene.

This sequence joins TRBV28 and TRBJ1-3, with D perhaps TRBD1 (5 bases). Between the trimmed V and J ends, which lost 9 bases and 2 bases, there was a span of 17 bases. CDR3 length: 15 amino acids. Germline V gene sequence: CDR1 MDHEN, CDR2 SYDVKM. The CDR3 nucleotides are TGTGCCAGTTGGCGGGGGGTTGCCACTGGAAACACCATATATTTT. Translated, it gives CASWRGVATGNTIYF. Drawing the rest from reference TRBV28 and TRBJ1-3, the complete variable domain is DVKVTQSSRYLVKRTGEKVFLECVQDMDHENMFWYRQDPGLGLRLIYFSYDVKMKEKGDIPEGYSVSREKKERFSLILESASTNQTSMYLCASWRGVATGNTIYFGEGSWLTVV.

The J gene is TRBJ1-3, the V gene TRBV9; TRBD1 aligns across 9 bases. Unmatched junction bases numbered 9, after V lost 6 bases and J lost 5 bases. The CDR3 runs 15 residues. CDR1 and CDR2 (germline): SGDLS, YYNGEE. This CDR3 is CASTPGGQGRNTIYF. CDR3 coding DNA: TGTGCCAGCACCCCCGGGGGACAGGGTAGAAACACCATATATTTT.

The chain uses TRBV5-1 and TRBJ2-7; no clear D gene. Germline lookup yields CDR1 SGHRS and CDR2 YFSETQ. The V end was cut by 3 bases, the J end by 1 base, with 14 bases between. This CDR3 spans 15 amino acids. The CDR3 loop reads CASSSVAPTSYEQYF. As DNA, the CDR3 is TGCGCCAGCAGCTCCGTGGCCCCAACATCCTACGAGCAGTACTTC.

This clone was observed a single time. This chain joins TRBV7-8 and TRBJ2-1; the match to TRBD2 covers 8 bases. Germline V gene lookup returns CDR1 SGHVS and CDR2 FQNEAQ. V trimming: 5 bases; J trimming: 4 bases; junction bases outside the gene matches: 7. The CDR3 has 15 residues. As DNA, the CDR3 is TGTGCCAGCAGCCACCGGACTAGCAGGTACAATGAGCAGTTCTTC. The encoded protein is CASSHRTSRYNEQFF.

The chain combines TRBV11-3 with TRBJ1-1; 9 bases map to TRBD1. This CDR3 region has 16 residues. The junction had 14 bases not matched to a gene; V was cut back by 5 bases and J by 7 bases. From germline, CDR1 is SGHNT and CDR2 YENEEA. CDR3 sequence reads: CASSPGTGTSLGEAFF. The CDR3 DNA sequence: TGTGCCAGCAGCCCGGGGACAGGGACCTCCTTGGGTGAAGCTTTCTTT. The full variable domain, with the rest looked up from reference TRBV11-3 and TRBJ1-1, is EAGVVQSPRYKIIEKKQPVAFWCNPISGHNTLYWYLQNLGQGPELLIRYENEEAVDDSQLPKDRFSAERLKGVDSTLKIQPAELGDSAVYLCASSPGTGTSLGEAFFGQGTRLTVV.

V and J are TRBV18 and TRBJ2-5; the D gene is possibly TRBD1 (5 bases). Germline CDR1 and CDR2: KGHSH and LQKENI. The CDR3 runs to 13 residues. Trimming left V 3 bases short and J 5 bases short, with 10 bases between. CDR3 DNA sequence: TGTGCCAGCTCACCCCTACAGGTGGAGACCCAGTACTTC. It translates to CASSPLQVETQYF.

The chain links TRBV30 to TRBJ1-6; D uncertain. V gave up 7 bases and J gave up 7 bases, with 14 bases separating them. The CDR3 has 13 amino acids. The germline CDR1 and CDR2 sequences are GTSNPN and SVGIG (reference sequence). The CDR3 DNA is TGTGCCTCCGCCCACGGGGTAAATTCACCCCTCCACTTT. Translated: CASAHGVNSPLHF.

In DNA form, the CDR3 reads TGTGCCAGCAGCCAGGACAGGGGAGCCTATGGCTACACCTTC. Translation gives CASSQDRGAYGYTF. The rearrangement joins TRBV7-2 to TRBJ1-2; 9 nucleotides agree with TRBD1. The J segment lost 4 bases and the V segment lost 5 bases, leaving 5 bases of the junction unmatched. The CDR3 runs to 14 residues. Germline V gene sequence: CDR1 SGHTA, CDR2 FQGNSA.

The chain joins TRBV19 to TRBJ2-2; D is unclear. The V gene lost 8 bases and the J gene lost 1 base, with 8 bases spanning the gap. CDR1 is LNHDA, CDR2 SQIVND, per germline (reference sequence). The CDR3 has 13 residues. Here the CDR3 DNA reads TGTGCCAGTTTTAACGGGAACACCGGGGAGCTGTTTTTT. Translation gives CASFNGNTGELFF.

In this sample, this clone turned up once. The V gene is TRBV19, the J gene TRBJ1-4; D uncertain. Trimming left V 3 bases short and J 2 bases short, with 13 bases between. Germline assignment: CDR1 LNHDA and CDR2 SQIVND (reference sequence). The CDR3 covers 16 residues. The CDR3 region has the DNA TGTGCCAGTAGTATCGTAAGAGGGCGTACTAATGAAAAACTGTTTTTT. Translation: CASSIVRGRTNEKLFF.

CDR3 bases: TGTGCCAGCAGCTACCGGGCAGGGCGCTACAATGAGCAGTTCTTC. It encodes CASSYRAGRYNEQFF. The chain has TRBV6-5 and TRBJ2-1; the D gene is possibly TRBD1 (5 bases). Germline CDR1 and CDR2: MNHEY and SVGAGI. V lost 6 bases to trimming and J lost 3 bases, with 15 bases between them. The CDR3 length is 15 residues.

The V call is TRBV2, the J call TRBJ2-7; D is perhaps TRBD2 (6 bases). The length of the CDR3 is 14 residues. Germline V gene data show CDR1 as SNHLY and CDR2 as FYNNEI. V was pared by 2 bases and J by 1 base, with 9 bases between. The DNA for the CDR3 is TGTGCCAGCAGTGAATCGCGGGGATCCTACGAGCAGTACTTC. Its protein is CASSESRGSYEQYF.

V gene TRBV13 combines with J gene TRBJ2-2, with D tentatively TRBD1 (5 bases). Germline CDR1 reads PRHDT; CDR2 reads FYEKMQ (reference sequence). V was pared by 5 bases and J by 1 base, with 14 bases between. The CDR3 length is 16 residues. This CDR3 reads CASSPLFQGNTGELFF. The CDR3 DNA sequence: TGTGCCAGCAGCCCCTTATTCCAGGGGAACACCGGGGAGCTGTTTTTT.

V and J are TRBV11-2 and TRBJ2-3; maybe TRBD1 (6 bases). Per germline, CDR1 SGHAT and CDR2 FQNNGV. CDR3 size: 16 residues. Between the trimmed V and J ends, which lost 6 bases and 0 bases, there was a span of 16 bases. CDR3 amino acids: CASSPRGLDSTDTQYF. CDR3 nucleotide sequence: TGTGCCAGCAGTCCTAGGGGGTTGGACAGCACAGATACGCAGTATTTT.

J is TRBJ2-1 and V is TRBV20-1; the D gene is possibly TRBD2 (5 bases). Looked up from germline, CDR1 is DFQATT and CDR2 is SNEGSKA (reference sequence). Trimming removed 5 bases from V and 9 bases from J, with 11 bases in between. The CDR3 consists of 11 residues. CDR3 protein: CSADSRGEQFF. As DNA, the CDR3 is TGCAGTGCTGACTCACGGGGTGAGCAGTTCTTC.

V gene TRBV2 combines with J gene TRBJ1-2; 9 bases match TRBD1. The CDR3 consists of 14 residues. Germline CDR1 SNHLY, CDR2 FYNNEI. J lost 8 bases, V lost 7 bases, and 11 bases had no gene match. The chain's CDR3 is CASNYRDRVEGYTF. In nucleotides, the CDR3 is TGTGCCAGCAACTACCGGGACAGGGTTGAGGGCTACACCTTC.